A selection of T cell receptor beta chains follows, all from one sample in a study of cytomegalovirus exposure and HLA in healthy donors. Generated by immunoSEQ multiplex PCR, the TCRdb table keeps only in-frame clones and is missing some. The sample contains some 130,000 clones, around four fifths of which appear only once. Material: PBMCs. These receptor sequences come from a man in his forties in good health and CMV-seronegative. Each CDR3 is given without its conserved first and last residue. Not every row has a clone size; where given, it reads once, few, many or a size class.

J	V	size	CDR3
TRBJ2-3	TRBV28	-	ASSFLILAGGGTDTQY
TRBJ1-5	TRBV18	few	ASSLGQGAQPQH
TRBJ2-2	TRBV7-8	-	ASSAGGLAGELF
TRBJ1-4	TRBV28	-	ASMGQNEKLF
TRBJ2-3	TRBV14	-	ASSHGQGTDTQY
TRBJ2-3	TRBV11-3	-	ASSQTGEGTQY
TRBJ1-1	TRBV18	-	ASSPQPGFSEAF
TRBJ2-3	TRBV27	once	ASTYSGGTDTQY
TRBJ2-1	TRBV5-5	-	ASSLGLGYNEQF
TRBJ2-5	TRBV2	-	ASNRGGEETQY
TRBJ2-5	TRBV9	-	ASSIGTAAETQY
TRBJ2-1	TRBV4-1	few	ASSQDWGRAANEQF
TRBJ1-1	TRBV21-1	few	ASSKGDRDGTEAF
TRBJ1-1	TRBV30	-	AWNDRAEAF
TRBJ1-2	TRBV4-1	-	ASSQAHNYGYT
TRBJ1-4	TRBV27	-	ASSSGGLEKLF
TRBJ1-4	TRBV9	-	ASSAAPANEKLF